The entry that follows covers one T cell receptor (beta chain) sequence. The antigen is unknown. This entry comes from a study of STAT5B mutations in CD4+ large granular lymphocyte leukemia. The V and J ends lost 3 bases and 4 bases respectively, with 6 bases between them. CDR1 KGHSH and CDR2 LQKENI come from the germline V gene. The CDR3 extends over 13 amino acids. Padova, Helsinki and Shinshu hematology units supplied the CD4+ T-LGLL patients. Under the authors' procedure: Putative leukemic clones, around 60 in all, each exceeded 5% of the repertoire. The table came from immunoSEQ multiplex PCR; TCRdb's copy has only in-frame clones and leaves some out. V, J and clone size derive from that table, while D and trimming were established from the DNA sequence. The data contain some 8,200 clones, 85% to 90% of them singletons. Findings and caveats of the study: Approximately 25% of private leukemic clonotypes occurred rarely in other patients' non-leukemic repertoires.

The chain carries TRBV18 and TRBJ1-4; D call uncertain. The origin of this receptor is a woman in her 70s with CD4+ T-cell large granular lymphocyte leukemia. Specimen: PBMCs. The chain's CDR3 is CASSPSFNEKLFF. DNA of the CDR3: TGTGCCAGCTCACCCTCCTTTAATGAAAAACTGTTTTTT.